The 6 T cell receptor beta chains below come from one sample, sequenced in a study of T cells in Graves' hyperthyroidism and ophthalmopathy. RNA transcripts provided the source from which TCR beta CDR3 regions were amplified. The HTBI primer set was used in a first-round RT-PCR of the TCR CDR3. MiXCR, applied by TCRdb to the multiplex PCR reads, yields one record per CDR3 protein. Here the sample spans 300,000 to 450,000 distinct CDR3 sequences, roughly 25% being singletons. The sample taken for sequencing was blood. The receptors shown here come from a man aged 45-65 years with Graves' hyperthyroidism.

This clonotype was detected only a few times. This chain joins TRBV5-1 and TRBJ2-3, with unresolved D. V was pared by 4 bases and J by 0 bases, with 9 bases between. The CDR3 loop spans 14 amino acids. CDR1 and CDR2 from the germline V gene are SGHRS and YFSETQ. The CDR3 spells CASSPRLSTDTQYF. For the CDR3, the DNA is TGCGCCAGCAGCCCACGACTTAGCACAGATACGCAGTATTTT.

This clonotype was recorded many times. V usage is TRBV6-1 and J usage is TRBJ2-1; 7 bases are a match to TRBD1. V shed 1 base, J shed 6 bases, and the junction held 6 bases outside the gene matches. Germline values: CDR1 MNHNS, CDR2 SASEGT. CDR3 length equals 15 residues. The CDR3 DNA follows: TGTGCCAGCAGTGAAGTGACAGGGAGTAGCAATGAGCAGTTCTTC. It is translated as CASSEVTGSSNEQFF.

CDR3 sequence (DNA): TGTGCCATCAGTGATGGGCTAGCGGGGTTAAACAATGAGCAGTTCTTC. It encodes CAISDGLAGLNNEQFF. The chain combines TRBV10-3 with TRBJ2-1; 9 bases are shared with TRBD2. The J segment lost 5 bases and the V segment lost 3 bases, leaving 8 bases of the junction unmatched. CDR3 length equals 16 residues. From germline, CDR1 is ENHRY and CDR2 SYGVKD.

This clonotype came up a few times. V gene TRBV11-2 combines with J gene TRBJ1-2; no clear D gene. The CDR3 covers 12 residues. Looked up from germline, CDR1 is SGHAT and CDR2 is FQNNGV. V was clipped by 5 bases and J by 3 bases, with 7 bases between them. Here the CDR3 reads CASSDRDYGYTF. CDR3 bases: TGTGCCAGCAGCGACCGAGACTATGGCTACACCTTC.

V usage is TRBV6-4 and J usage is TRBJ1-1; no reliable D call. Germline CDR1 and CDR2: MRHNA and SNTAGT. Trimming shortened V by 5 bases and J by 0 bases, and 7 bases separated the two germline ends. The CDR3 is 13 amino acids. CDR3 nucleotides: TGTGCCAGCAGTCAGACGATGAACACTGAAGCTTTCTTT. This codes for CASSQTMNTEAFF.

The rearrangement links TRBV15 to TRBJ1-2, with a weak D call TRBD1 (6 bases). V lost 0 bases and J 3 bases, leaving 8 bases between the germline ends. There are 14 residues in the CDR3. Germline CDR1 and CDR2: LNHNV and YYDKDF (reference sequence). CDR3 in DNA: TGTGCCACCAGCAGAGATAGGACAGACTATGGCTACACCTTC. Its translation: CATSRDRTDYGYTF.